The clone carrying this TCR beta chain was seen many times. The antigen remains undetermined. This sample was taken from a study of CD8 T cells in ankylosing spondylitis. Study conclusions and caveats: Disease-associated clonotypes exhibited CD8+ identity and were relatively infrequent in peripheral blood. Reports of some motif variants in reactive arthritis synovial fluid and blood predate this one. From matched ankylosing spondylitis synovial fluid, disease-linked clones were reportedly recovered at significantly enriched levels.

Using quantitative 5'-RACE with molecular barcodes, the authors made TCR beta libraries. TCRdb fed the 5' RACE reads into MiXCR, producing one record per CDR3 protein. Of around 140,000 distinct CDR3 sequences in the sample, roughly 10% were seen once. Trimming took 7 bases from V and 0 from J, leaving 16 bases between them. The CDR3 length is 15 residues. Germline-derived CDR1 and CDR2 are SGHTS and YDEGEE. Source material: blood, either unsorted or a sorted T cell fraction (not recorded which). This chain links TRBV5-8 with TRBJ1-1; tentatively, D is TRBD1 (5 bases). The TCR was taken from a female donor with ankylosing spondylitis or in good health (not recorded which). CDR3 amino acids: CASATGPLLNTEAFF. CDR3 DNA sequence: TGTGCCAGCGCCACGGGGCCCCTATTGAACACTGAAGCTTTCTTT.